Listed below are T cell receptor beta chains from one sample, sequenced in a study of tumor-infiltrating lymphocytes in primary liver carcinoma. Each CDR3 protein is one row after TCRdb ran MiXCR on the multiplex PCR reads. The data contain 40,000 or so distinct CDR3 sequences, 60% to 80% of them singletons. Sequences were obtained from tumor-adjacent normal liver tissue. The receptors derive from a woman under 40 with primary liver carcinoma and hepatitis B virus infection. Each CDR3 is given with its conserved first and last residue. Fields, in order: D gene, clone size, V gene, J gene, CDR3 DNA, CDR3 protein. D genes are given only for firm matches. Rows may omit the clone size; those that give it use once, few, many or a size class.

>.|.|TRBV4-3|TRBJ2-7
TGCGCCAACAGCCAAGCTTGGACAGACCTACGCGAGCAGTACTTC
CANSQAWTDLREQYF
>TRBD1|.|TRBV6-2/TRBV6-3|TRBJ1-1
TGTGCCAGCAGTCCAGGGGGTTCCGCGCAGCGCGTGAACACTGAAGCTTTCTTT
CASSPGGSAQRVNTEAFF
>TRBD2|.|TRBV7-8|TRBJ2-3
TGTGCCAGCAGCATAGGAGCGGGAGGGCCCGGCGATGCGCAGTATTTT
CASSIGAGGPGDAQYF
>.|.|TRBV4-3|TRBJ2-3
TGTGCCAACAGCCAGGTCCAAACGGGACTAGATACGCAGTATTTT
CANSQVQTGLDTQYF
>.|.|TRBV18|TRBJ2-7
TGTACCAGCTCACGCGACAGGAGGATCTCCTACGAGCAGTACTTC
CTSSRDRRISYEQYF
>TRBD2|.|TRBV6-2/TRBV6-3|TRBJ2-1
TGTGCCAACAGTTACACTAGCGTGGACTCCTACAATGAGCAGTTCTTC
CANSYTSVDSYNEQFF
>.|.|TRBV29-1|TRBJ2-5
TGCAGCGTTGCGTACGGACGGAGGTTCCGAGAGACCCAGTACTTC
CSVAYGRRFRETQYF
>.|.|TRBV12-3/TRBV12-4|TRBJ1-5
TGTGTCATCAGTGACTCCTATCAGCCCCAGCATTTT
CVISDSYQPQHF
>TRBD1|many|TRBV5-1|TRBJ2-7
TGCGCCAGCAGCTTAACAGGGGCCTACGAGCAGTACTTC
CASSLTGAYEQYF
>.|.|TRBV12-3/TRBV12-4|TRBJ2-7
TGTGTCAGCAGCCTCAAGTCGGCAGACGAGCAGTACTTC
CVSSLKSADEQYF
>.|.|TRBV5-4|TRBJ2-2
TGTGCCAGCGGCAACTCTGGAAGCGCTATCACCGGGGAGCTGTTTTTT
CASGNSGSAITGELFF
>.|.|TRBV10-3|TRBJ2-1
TGTGCCATCAGTGAGACCATGTCGGCTAGCGCCTACATTGAGCAGTTCTTC
CAISETMSASAYIEQFF
>.|.|TRBV4-1|TRBJ2-7
TGCACCAGCAGCCTATTGGGGCCCGCTTCTCCCGCCTACGAGCAGTACTTC
CTSSLLGPASPAYEQYF
>.|.|TRBV5-8|TRBJ2-5
TGTGCCAGCAGAGAAGACAGTCAAGAGACTGAGTACTTC
CASREDSQETEYF
>TRBD1|.|TRBV11-2|TRBJ1-2
TGTGCCAACAGCCGCAGGGGGCGCGGGGGCTATGACTACACCTTC
CANSRRGRGGYDYTF
>TRBD2|.|TRBV28|TRBJ2-5
TGTGCCAACAAAACCCCCGGGGGGGGCCTAGGGACCCAGTACTTC
CANKTPGGGLGTQYF
>.|.|TRBV11-2|TRBJ2-1
TGTGGCAGCAGTCATCGAGGGACCTACAATGAGCAGTTCTTC
CGSSHRGTYNEQFF
>.|.|TRBV20-1|TRBJ2-3
TGCAGTGCTAGTTACGACACCAGGAACCAGTATTTT
CSASYDTRNQYF
>TRBD2|few|TRBV20-1|TRBJ2-1
TGCAGTGCTAGAGATATACTAGCGGCCTACAATGAGCAGTTCTTC
CSARDILAAYNEQFF
>.|.|TRBV20-1|TRBJ1-2
TGCAGTGCTCTGCTACCGACAGAACTACCCTATGGCTACACCTTC
CSALLPTELPYGYTF
>.|.|TRBV11-2|TRBJ2-1
TGTGCCAGCAGTCCCTCAGGACAGTTTTACAATGAGCAGTTATTC
CASSPSGQFYNEQLF
>.|.|TRBV29-1|TRBJ1-1
TGCAGCATTGTTAGGGCAGGGACTGAAACTTTCTTT
CSIVRAGTETFF
>TRBD1|large|TRBV29-1|TRBJ2-7
TGCAGCGTTGAAGAGGAGACAGGGTTCTCGTACGAGCAGTACTTC
CSVEEETGFSYEQYF
>TRBD2|.|TRBV20-1|TRBJ2-1
TGCAGTGCTAGAGACTCTCGGGGGACTAGCGGGGGCTATGAGCAGTTCTTC
CSARDSRGTSGGYEQFF
>TRBD2|.|TRBV6-5|TRBJ2-1
TGTGCTAGCAGCCAAGCGGGAGGGCCGGTTATAAAGCAGTTCTTC
CASSQAGGPVIKQFF
>TRBD2|.|TRBV5-4|TRBJ2-1
TGTGCCAGCAGCTCGACTAGCGCAAGATCCTACAATGAGCACTTCTTC
CASSSTSARSYNEHFF
>.|.|TRBV7-3|TRBJ2-1
TGTGCCAACAGCTTAACTAGTGGCCCCTACAATGAGCAGTTCTTC
CANSLTSGPYNEQFF
>.|.|TRBV12-3/TRBV12-4|TRBJ2-2
TGTGCCAGCAGTAGGGGACGGAGCACCGGAGAGCTGTTTTTT
CASSRGRSTGELFF
>.|.|TRBV6-5|TRBJ2-4
TGTGCCAGCAGTTATCAGGGCAGGGAGTACTTC
CASSYQGREYF
>.|.|TRBV5-6|TRBJ2-2
TGTGCCAGCAGCTTTGCACTCAGAGTCACCGAGGAGCTGTTCTTT
CASSFALRVTEELFF
>.|.|TRBV12-3/TRBV12-4|TRBJ2-7
TGTACCAGCAGTTCCCTACAGGGTTCCAACGAGCAGCATTTC
CTSSSLQGSNEQHF
>.|many|TRBV13|TRBJ2-7
TGTGCCAGCAGCCCCCCCGGCGCCTACGAGCAGTACTTC
CASSPPGAYEQYF
>.|.|TRBV5-8|TRBJ2-7
TGTGTCAGCAGTTTCAATGGACAGCCCTACGAGCAGTACTTC
CVSSFNGQPYEQYF
>.|.|TRBV6-1|TRBJ2-7
TGTGCCAGCAGCCAGTTGGAGGTGTACGAGCAGTACTTC
CASSQLEVYEQYF
>.|.|TRBV4-2|TRBJ1-1
TGTGTCAGCAGCCTAGGACGGGACACTGAATTTTTCTTT
CVSSLGRDTEFFF
>.|.|TRBV1|TRBJ2-3
TGCACCAGCAGCCCCCCCCCGGACTCTGAGACTGATACGCAGTATTTT
CTSSPPPDSETDTQYF
>TRBD1|many|TRBV7-9|TRBJ2-1
TGTGCCAGCAGCTTGGGAAGTTTAACAGGGGTAGAAGACAATGAGCAGTTCTTC
CASSLGSLTGVEDNEQFF
>.|.|TRBV6-6|TRBJ2-7
TGTGCCAGCAATTACTCTACGGGGCGAACCTACGAGCAGTACTTC
CASNYSTGRTYEQYF
>.|.|TRBV6-1|TRBJ1-5
TGTGCCAGCATCCAGGAGTTCAATCAGCCCCAACATTTT
CASIQEFNQPQHF
>.|.|TRBV11-2|TRBJ2-2
TGTGCCAGCCCCGATCCCCAATTGAACACCGGGGAGCTGTTTTTT
CASPDPQLNTGELFF
>.|.|TRBV6-2/TRBV6-3|TRBJ2-2
TGTGCCAGCAGTTACTCGGAGACCGAGCTGTTTTTT
CASSYSETELFF
>TRBD1|.|TRBV28|TRBJ2-4
TGTACCGGCAGTTCCATCCGACAGGGGAGAGACATTCAGTACTTC
CTGSSIRQGRDIQYF
>.|.|TRBV29-1|TRBJ2-7
TGTAGCGTTGATACAGGAACCTACGAGCAGTACTTC
CSVDTGTYEQYF
>.|.|TRBV20-1|TRBJ2-7
TGCAGTGCCCCAGAAAGCTCCTACGAGCAGTACTTC
CSAPESSYEQYF
>TRBD1|.|TRBV6-5|TRBJ2-7
TGTGTCAGCAGTCGAGACGGGACAGGGGTCTACGAGCAGTACTTC
CVSSRDGTGVYEQYF
>.|.|TRBV4-1|TRBJ1-1
TGCGCCAGCAGCCAGGAGCGGGTGGGCTTGGTTGAAGCTTTCTTT
CASSQERVGLVEAFF